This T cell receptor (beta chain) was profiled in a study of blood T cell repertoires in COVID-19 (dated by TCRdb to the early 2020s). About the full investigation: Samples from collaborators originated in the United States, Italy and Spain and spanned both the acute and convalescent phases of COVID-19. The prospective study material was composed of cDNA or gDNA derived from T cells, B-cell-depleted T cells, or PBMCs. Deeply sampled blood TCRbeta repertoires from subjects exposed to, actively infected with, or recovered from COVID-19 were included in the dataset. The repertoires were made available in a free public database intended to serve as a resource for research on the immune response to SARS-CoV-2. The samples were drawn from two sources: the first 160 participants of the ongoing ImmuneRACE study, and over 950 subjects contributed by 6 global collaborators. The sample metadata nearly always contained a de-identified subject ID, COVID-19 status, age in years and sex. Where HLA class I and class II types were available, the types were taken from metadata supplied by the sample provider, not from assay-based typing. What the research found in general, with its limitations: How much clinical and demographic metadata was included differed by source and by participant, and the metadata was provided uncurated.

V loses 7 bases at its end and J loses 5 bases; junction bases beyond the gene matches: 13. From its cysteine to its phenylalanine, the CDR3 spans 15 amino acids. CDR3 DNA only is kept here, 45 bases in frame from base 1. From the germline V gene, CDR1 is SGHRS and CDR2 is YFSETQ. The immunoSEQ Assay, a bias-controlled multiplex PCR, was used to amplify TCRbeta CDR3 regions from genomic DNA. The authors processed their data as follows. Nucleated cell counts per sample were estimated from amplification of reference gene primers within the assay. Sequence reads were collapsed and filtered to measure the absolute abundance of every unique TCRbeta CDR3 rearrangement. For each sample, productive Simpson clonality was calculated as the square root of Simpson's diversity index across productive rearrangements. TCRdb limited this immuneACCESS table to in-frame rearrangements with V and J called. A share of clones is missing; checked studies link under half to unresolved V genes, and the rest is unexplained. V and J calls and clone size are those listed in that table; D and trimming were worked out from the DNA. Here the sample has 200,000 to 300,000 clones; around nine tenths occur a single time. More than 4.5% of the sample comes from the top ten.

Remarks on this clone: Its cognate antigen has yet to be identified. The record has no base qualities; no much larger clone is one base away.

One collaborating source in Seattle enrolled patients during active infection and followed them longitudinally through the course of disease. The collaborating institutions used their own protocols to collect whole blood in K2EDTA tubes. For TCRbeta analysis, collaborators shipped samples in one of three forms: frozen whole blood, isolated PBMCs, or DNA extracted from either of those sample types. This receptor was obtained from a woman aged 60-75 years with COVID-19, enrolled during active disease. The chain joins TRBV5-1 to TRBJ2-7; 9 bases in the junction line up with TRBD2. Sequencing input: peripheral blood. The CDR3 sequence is CASAPGLAGVHEQYF. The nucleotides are TGCGCCAGCGCCCCGGGGTTAGCGGGAGTCCACGAGCAGTACTTC. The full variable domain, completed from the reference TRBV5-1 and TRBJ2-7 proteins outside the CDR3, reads KAGVTQTPRYLIKTRGQQVTLSCSPISGHRSVSWYQQTPGQGLQFLFEYFSETQRNKGNFPGRFSGRQFSNSRSEMNVSTLELGDSALYLCASAPGLAGVHEQYFGPGTRLTVT.